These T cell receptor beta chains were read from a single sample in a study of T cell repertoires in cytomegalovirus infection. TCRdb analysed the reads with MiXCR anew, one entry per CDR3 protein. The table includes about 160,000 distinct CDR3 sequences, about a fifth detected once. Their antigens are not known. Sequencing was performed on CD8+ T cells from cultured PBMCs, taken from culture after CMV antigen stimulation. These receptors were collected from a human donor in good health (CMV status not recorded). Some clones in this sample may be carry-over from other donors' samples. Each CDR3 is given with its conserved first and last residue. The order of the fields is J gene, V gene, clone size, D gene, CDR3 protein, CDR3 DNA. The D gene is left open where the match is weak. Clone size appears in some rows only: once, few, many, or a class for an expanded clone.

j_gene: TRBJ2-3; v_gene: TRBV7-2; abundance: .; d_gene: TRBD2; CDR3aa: CASSLIAGAPVTDTQYF; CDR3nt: TGTGCCAGCAGCTTAATAGCGGGGGCCCCGGTGACAGATACGCAGTATTTT
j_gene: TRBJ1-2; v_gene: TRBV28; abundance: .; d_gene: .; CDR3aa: CASSNMIRYGYTF; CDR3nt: TGTGCCAGCAGTAACATGATACGCTATGGCTACACCTTC
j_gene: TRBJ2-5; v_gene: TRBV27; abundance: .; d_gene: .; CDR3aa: CASSLGQLQETQYF; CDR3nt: TGTGCCAGCAGTTTAGGGCAGCTTCAAGAGACCCAGTACTTC
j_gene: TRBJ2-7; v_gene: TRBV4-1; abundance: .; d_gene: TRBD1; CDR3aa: CASSQDQYGTGSYEQYF; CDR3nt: TGCGCCAGCAGCCAAGACCAATACGGGACAGGGAGCTACGAGCAGTACTTC
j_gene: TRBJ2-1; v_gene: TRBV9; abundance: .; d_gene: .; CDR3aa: CASSVVGGYNEQFF; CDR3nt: TGTGCCAGCAGCGTAGTTGGCGGGTACAATGAGCAGTTCTTC
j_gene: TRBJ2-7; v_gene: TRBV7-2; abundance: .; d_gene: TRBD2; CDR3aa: CASSGSGGPAYEQYF; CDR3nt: TGTGCCAGCAGCGGAAGCGGGGGCCCCGCCTACGAGCAGTACTTC
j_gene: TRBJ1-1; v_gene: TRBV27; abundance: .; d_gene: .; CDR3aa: CASSLVVTTEAFF; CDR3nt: TGTGCCAGCAGTTTGGTGGTAACCACTGAAGCTTTCTTT
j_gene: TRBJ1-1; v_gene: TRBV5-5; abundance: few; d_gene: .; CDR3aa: CASSLGYLEPDTEAFF; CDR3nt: TGTGCCAGCAGCTTAGGATACTTGGAGCCGGACACTGAAGCTTTCTTT
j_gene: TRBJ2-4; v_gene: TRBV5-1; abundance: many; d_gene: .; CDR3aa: CASSPLGATGPKAKNIQYF; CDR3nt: TGCGCCAGCAGCCCGTTGGGGGCTACGGGCCCTAAGGCCAAAAACATTCAGTACTTC
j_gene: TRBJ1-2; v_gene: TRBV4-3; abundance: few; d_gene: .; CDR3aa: CASSQDEGSGYTF; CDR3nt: TGCGCCAGCAGCCAAGATGAGGGAAGTGGCTACACCTTC
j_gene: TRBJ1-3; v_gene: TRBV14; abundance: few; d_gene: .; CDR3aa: CASSQGTDRSKGSGNTIYF; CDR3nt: TGTGCCAGCAGCCAAGGAACGGATCGTAGTAAGGGCTCTGGAAACACCATATATTTT
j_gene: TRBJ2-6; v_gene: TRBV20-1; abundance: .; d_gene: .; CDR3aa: CSARYTGPFSGANVLTF; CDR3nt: TGCAGTGCTAGGTACACAGGCCCGTTTAGCGGGGCCAACGTCCTGACTTTC
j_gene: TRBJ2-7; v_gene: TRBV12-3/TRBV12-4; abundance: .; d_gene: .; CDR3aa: CASSHGYEQYF; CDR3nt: TGTGCCAGCAGCCATGGCTACGAGCAGTACTTC
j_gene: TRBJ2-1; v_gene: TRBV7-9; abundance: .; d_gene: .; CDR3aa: CASSLGSEQFF; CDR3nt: TGTGCCAGCAGCTTGGGGAGTGAGCAGTTCTTC
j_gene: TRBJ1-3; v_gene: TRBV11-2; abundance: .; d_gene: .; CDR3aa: CASSHGGPGNTIYF; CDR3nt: TGTGCCAGCAGCCACGGGGGACCGGGAAACACCATATATTTT
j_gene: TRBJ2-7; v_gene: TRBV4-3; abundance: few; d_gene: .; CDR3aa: CASSQDRTYEQYF; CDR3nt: TGCGCCAGCAGCCAAGACAGGACCTACGAGCAGTACTTC
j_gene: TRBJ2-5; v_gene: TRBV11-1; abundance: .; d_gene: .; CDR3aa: CASSLGRGSRETQYF; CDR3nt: TGTGCCAGCAGCTTAGGCAGGGGATCGAGGGAGACCCAGTACTTC
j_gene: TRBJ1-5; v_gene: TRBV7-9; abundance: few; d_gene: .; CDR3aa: CASSSIDGNQPQHF; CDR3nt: TGTGCCAGCAGCTCCATAGATGGCAATCAGCCCCAGCATTTT
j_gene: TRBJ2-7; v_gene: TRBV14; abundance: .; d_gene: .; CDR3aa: CASSQGSDNFYEQYF; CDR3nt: TGTGCCAGCAGCCAGGGCTCGGATAACTTCTACGAGCAGTACTTC
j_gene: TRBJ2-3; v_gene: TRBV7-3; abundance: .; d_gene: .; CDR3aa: CASSETLGTQYF; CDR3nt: TGTGCCAGCAGCGAAACTCTGGGCACGCAGTATTTT
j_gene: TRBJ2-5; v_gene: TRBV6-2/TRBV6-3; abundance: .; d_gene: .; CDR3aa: CASSYEWDGETQYF; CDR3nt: TGTGCCAGCAGTTACGAATGGGACGGGGAGACCCAGTACTTC
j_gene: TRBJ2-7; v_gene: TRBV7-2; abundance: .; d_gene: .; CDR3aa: CASSPRDFYEQYF; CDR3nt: TGTGCCAGCAGCCCCCGAGACTTCTACGAGCAGTACTTC
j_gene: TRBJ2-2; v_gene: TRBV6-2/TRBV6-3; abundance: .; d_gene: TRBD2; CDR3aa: CASRQLAGGPDGELFF; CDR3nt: TGTGCCAGCAGACAACTAGCGGGGGGGCCGGACGGGGAGCTGTTTTTT
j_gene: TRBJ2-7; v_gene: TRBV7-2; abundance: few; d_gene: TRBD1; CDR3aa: CASSLESIRTGDHEQYF; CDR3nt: TGTGCCAGCAGCTTAGAAAGTATTAGGACAGGGGACCACGAGCAGTACTTC
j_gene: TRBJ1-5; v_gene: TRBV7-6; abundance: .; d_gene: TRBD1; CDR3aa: CASSLGQGGHQPQHF; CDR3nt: TGTGCCAGCAGCCTGGGACAGGGGGGCCATCAGCCCCAGCATTTT
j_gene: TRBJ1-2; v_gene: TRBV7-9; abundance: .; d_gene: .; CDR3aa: CASSSGTPTNYGYTF; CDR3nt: TGTGCCAGCAGCTCCGGGACACCTACTAACTATGGCTACACCTTC
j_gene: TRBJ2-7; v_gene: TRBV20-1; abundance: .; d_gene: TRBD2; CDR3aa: CSARDLAGGPYEQYF; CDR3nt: TGCAGTGCTAGAGATCTAGCGGGGGGGCCCTACGAGCAGTACTTC
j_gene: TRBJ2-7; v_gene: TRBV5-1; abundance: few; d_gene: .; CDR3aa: CASSPKIVNRLTYEQYF; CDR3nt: TGCGCCAGCAGCCCAAAGATCGTGAACAGGTTAACCTACGAGCAGTACTTC
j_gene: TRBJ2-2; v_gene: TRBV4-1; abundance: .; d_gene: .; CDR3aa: CASSQEGADTHTGELFF; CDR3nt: TGCGCCAGCAGCCAAGAAGGGGCGGACACCCACACCGGGGAGCTGTTTTTT
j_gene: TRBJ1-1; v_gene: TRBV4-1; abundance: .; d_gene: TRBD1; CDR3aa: CASSQWGQSRTEAFF; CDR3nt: TGCGCCAGCAGCCAGTGGGGACAGAGTAGGACTGAAGCTTTCTTT
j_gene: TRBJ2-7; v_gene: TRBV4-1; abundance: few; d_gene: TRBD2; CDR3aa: CASSQALADGYEQYF; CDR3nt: TGCGCCAGCAGCCAAGCACTAGCGGACGGTTACGAGCAGTACTTC
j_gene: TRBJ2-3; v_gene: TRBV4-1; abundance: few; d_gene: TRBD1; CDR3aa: CASSREMDRNYADTQYF; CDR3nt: TGCGCCAGCAGCCGAGAAATGGACAGGAATTATGCAGATACGCAGTATTTT
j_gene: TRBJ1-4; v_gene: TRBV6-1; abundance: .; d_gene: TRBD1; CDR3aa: CASSEGGTGTEKLFF; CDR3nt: TGTGCCAGCAGTGAAGGGGGGACAGGGACTGAAAAACTGTTTTTT